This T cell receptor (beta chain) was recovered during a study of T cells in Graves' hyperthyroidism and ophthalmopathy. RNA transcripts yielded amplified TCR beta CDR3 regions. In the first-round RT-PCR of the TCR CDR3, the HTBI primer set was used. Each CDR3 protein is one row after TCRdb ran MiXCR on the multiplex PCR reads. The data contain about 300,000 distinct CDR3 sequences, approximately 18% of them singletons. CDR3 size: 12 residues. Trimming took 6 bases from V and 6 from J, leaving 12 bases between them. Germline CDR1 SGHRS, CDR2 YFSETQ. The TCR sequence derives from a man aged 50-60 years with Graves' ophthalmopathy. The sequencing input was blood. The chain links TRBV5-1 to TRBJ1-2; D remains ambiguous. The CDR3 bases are TGCGCCAGCACCACGGGGAATGATGGCTACACCTTC. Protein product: CASTTGNDGYTF.